A single sample is the source of the 17 T cell receptor beta chains below, sequenced in a study of shared clonotypes between healthy human individuals. TCRdb's copy holds only in-frame clones and misses some; the assay was immunoSEQ multiplex PCR. The table has about a million clones, about 72% seen once; the top ten hold 0.89%. Sequenced input: memory CD4+ T cells from PBMCs. Regarding subset: CD45RA-negative fraction. Receptor source: a man aged 18 to 35 in good health. Some clones in this sample may be carry-over from other donors' samples.

Here the CDR3 DNA reads TGTGCCAGCAGACACACACAAGAGTACAATGAGCAGTTCTTC. Its translation is CASRHTQEYNEQFF. The chain couples TRBV6-5 to TRBJ2-1; D is uncertain. V was cut by 6 bases and J by 4 bases, with 13 bases left in between. The CDR3 contains 14 residues. Per the germline V gene, CDR1 is MNHEY and CDR2 is SVGAGI.

This chain links TRBV20-1 with TRBJ2-1; no clear D gene. Germline loops: CDR1 DFQATT, CDR2 SNEGSKA (reference sequence). The CDR3 runs 11 residues. In DNA, the CDR3 is TGCAGACCTCGATCCTACAATGAGCAGTTCTTC. Translated: CRPRSYNEQFF.

CDR3 sequence reads: CASRIGYWVAYEQYF. The CDR3 DNA reads as TGTGCCAGCAGAATTGGGTATTGGGTGGCCTACGAGCAGTACTTC. The chain joins TRBV6-5 to TRBJ2-7, with no clear D. In germline, CDR1 is MNHEY, CDR2 SVGAGI. The CDR3 totals 15 residues. The V end lost 6 bases, the J end lost 2 bases, and 17 bases lay between the germline ends.

J is TRBJ2-7 and V is TRBV19; D could derive from TRBD1 or TRBD2 (5 bases each). V shed 5 bases and J shed 0 bases, with 20 bases lying between them. The CDR3 consists of 17 residues. CDR1 is LNHDA, CDR2 SQIVND, per germline (reference sequence). CDR3 bases: TGTGCCAGTAGTCCAATAAGGGGACCTTTCAGCTCCTACGAGCAGTACTTC. This codes for CASSPIRGPFSSYEQYF.

The chain joins TRBV7-6 to TRBJ2-1, with 10 bases that match TRBD1. Germline CDR1 is SGHVS and CDR2 is FNYEAQ. J was trimmed by 5 bases and V by 6 bases; bases with no gene match: 7. The CDR3 runs 15 residues. The CDR3 DNA reads as TGTGCCAGCAGGGACCGGGACAGGGGACACAATGAGCAGTTCTTC. It encodes CASRDRDRGHNEQFF.

On this clone: A much larger clone differs by one base, so this may be a read error. The chain is built from TRBV28 and TRBJ2-1; TRBD2 agrees at 14 bases. The length of the CDR3 is 15 residues. The ends lost 4 bases at V and 8 bases at J; junction bases unmatched: 4. The germline V gene encodes CDR1 MDHEN and CDR2 SYDVKM. DNA of the CDR3: TGTGCCAGCAGTTACGGGACTAGCGGGAGTTATGAGCAGTTCTTC. As protein: CASSYGTSGSYEQFF. The complete variable domain, with remaining parts taken from reference TRBV28 and TRBJ2-1, reads DVKVTQSSRYLVKRTGEKVFLECVQDMDHENMFWYRQDPGLGLRLIYFSYDVKMKEKGDIPEGYSVSREKKERFSLILESASTNQTSMYLCASSYGTSGSYEQFFGPGTRLTVL.

This chain connects TRBV19 to TRBJ2-1, with D possibly being TRBD1 (7 bases). From germline, CDR1 is LNHDA and CDR2 SQIVND (reference sequence). Trimming shortened V by 5 bases and J by 7 bases, and 27 bases separated the two germline ends. The CDR3 sequence is 18 residues long. The CDR3 region has the DNA TGTGCCAGTAGTGCCCGTGGGAGAGCGGGCGAGGGGGCAAATGAGCAGTTCTTC. Its protein product is CASSARGRAGEGANEQFF.

This chain connects TRBV27 to TRBJ2-7; D may be TRBD2 (6 bases). The CDR3 covers 13 residues. CDR1 and CDR2 from the germline V gene are MNHEY and SMNVEV (reference sequence). V lost 4 bases and J lost 2, with 9 bases in between. The DNA of the CDR3 is TGTGCCAGCAGTTCCGGGACTCCCTACGAGCAGTACTTC. Amino acid sequence: CASSSGTPYEQYF.

This clone came up once. The V and J genes are TRBV30 and TRBJ2-1; TRBD1 agrees at 9 bases. This CDR3 contains 15 residues. CDR1 is GTSNPN, CDR2 SVGIG, per germline (reference sequence). With V trimmed by 0 bases and J by 9 bases, 9 bases remained unmatched. The CDR3 reads CAWSVPGQGLVEQFF. In nucleotides, the CDR3 is TGTGCCTGGAGTGTCCCGGGACAGGGTTTGGTTGAGCAGTTCTTC. The full variable domain, rest sourced from reference TRBV30 and TRBJ2-1, is SQTIHQWPATLVQPVGSPLSLECTVEGTSNPNLYWYRQAAGRGLQLLFYSVGIGQISSEVPQNLSASRPQDRQFILSSKKLLLSDSGFYLCAWSVPGQGLVEQFFGPGTRLTVL.

This sequence joins TRBV19 and TRBJ1-2, with D unresolved. The V gene's germline CDR1 is LNHDA and CDR2 SQIVND (reference sequence). Trimming took 6 bases from V and 2 from J, leaving 16 bases between them. The CDR3 is 15 amino acids. The CDR3 DNA reads TGTGCCAGTAGAGCGACTGGCCTCTACAACTATGGCTACACCTTC. Its translation is CASRATGLYNYGYTF.

The chain uses TRBV5-4 and TRBJ2-7; D possibly corresponds to TRBD2 (5 bases). The CDR3 consists of 16 residues. Germline lookup yields CDR1 SGHNT and CDR2 YYREEE (reference sequence). The V and J ends lost 3 bases and 3 bases respectively, with 19 bases between them. The CDR3 bases are TGTGCCAGCAGCTCGGGTGGAGGAGTTAAAGGCTACGAGCAGTACTTC. Its translation is CASSSGGGVKGYEQYF.

V is TRBV11-2 and J is TRBJ2-7, with 9 bases fitting TRBD2. The CDR3 covers 15 residues. Germline V gene sequence: CDR1 SGHAT, CDR2 FQNNGV. The ends lost 4 bases at V and 0 bases at J; junction bases unmatched: 4. The CDR3: CASSSFSGSSYEQYF. CDR3 in DNA: TGTGCCAGCAGCTCGTTTAGCGGGAGCTCCTACGAGCAGTACTTC.

Worth noting for this clone: This sequence is one base from a far larger clone and is likely a read error. The sample carries other DNA sequences with the same CDR3. The chain is built from TRBV7-3 and TRBJ2-5; possibly TRBD1 for D (6 bases). The CDR3 is 13 residues long. Germline V gene sequence: CDR1 SGHTA, CDR2 FQGTGA. DNA of the CDR3: TGTGCCAGCAGCACAGGGCTTAGAGAGACTCAGTACTTC. Translating it yields CASSTGLRETQYF. Together with reference TRBV7-3 and TRBJ2-5, the CDR3 gives the full variable domain: GAGVSQTPSNKVTEKGKYVELRCDPISGHTALYWYRQSLGQGPEFLIYFQGTGAADDSGLPNDRFFAVRPEGSVSTLKIQRTERGDSAVYLCASSTGLRETQYFGPGTRLLVL.

This clone was detected only once. The chain has TRBV18 and TRBJ2-7; the D gene is possibly TRBD2 (5 bases). The CDR3 is 12 amino acids. Trimming removed 3 bases at V and 6 bases at J, with 9 bases between. Germline CDR1 and CDR2: KGHSH and LQKENI. The CDR3 here is CASSPEVGEQYF. The CDR3 nucleotides read TGTGCCAGCTCACCGGAGGTCGGCGAGCAGTACTTC. Supplemented by reference TRBV18 and TRBJ2-7, the full variable domain reads NAGVMQNPRHLVRRRGQEARLRCSPMKGHSHVYWYRQLPEEGLKFMVYLQKENIIDESGMPKERFSAEFPKEGPSILRIQQVVRGDSAAYFCASSPEVGEQYFGPGTRLTVT.

The rearrangement uses TRBV11-2 and TRBJ2-1; tentatively, D is TRBD2 (6 bases). The CDR3 has 16 amino acids. The V gene lost 4 bases and the J gene lost 5 bases, with 18 bases spanning the gap. Germline V gives CDR1 SGHAT, CDR2 FQNNGV. The CDR3 DNA sequence: TGTGCCAGCAGCTCCTCCGTTGGGTGGGGGGACAATGAGCAGTTCTTC. Its protein is CASSSSVGWGDNEQFF.

J is TRBJ1-1 and V is TRBV5-4; D is possibly TRBD1 (6 bases). This CDR3 has 15 residues. Trimming stripped 1 base from V and 1 base from J, with 11 bases between. Per the germline V gene, CDR1 is SGHNT and CDR2 is YYREEE (reference sequence). This chain's CDR3 is CASSLSPDRNTEAFF. The CDR3 DNA sequence: TGTGCCAGCAGCTTGTCCCCGGACAGGAACACTGAAGCTTTCTTT.

The CDR3 DNA is TGTGCCAGCTCACCACTTGGGGCAGGGGGCCAAGAGACCCAGTACTTC. Its protein is CASSPLGAGGQETQYF. V gene TRBV18 combines with J gene TRBJ2-5; 7 bases are shared with TRBD1. With V trimmed by 1 base and J by 1 base, 6 bases remained unmatched. This CDR3 is 16 amino acids long. Germline V gene data show CDR1 as KGHSH and CDR2 as LQKENI. The full variable domain, completed using reference TRBV18 and TRBJ2-5, is NAGVMQNPRHLVRRRGQEARLRCSPMKGHSHVYWYRQLPEEGLKFMVYLQKENIIDESGMPKERFSAEFPKEGPSILRIQQVVRGDSAAYFCASSPLGAGGQETQYFGPGTRLLVL.